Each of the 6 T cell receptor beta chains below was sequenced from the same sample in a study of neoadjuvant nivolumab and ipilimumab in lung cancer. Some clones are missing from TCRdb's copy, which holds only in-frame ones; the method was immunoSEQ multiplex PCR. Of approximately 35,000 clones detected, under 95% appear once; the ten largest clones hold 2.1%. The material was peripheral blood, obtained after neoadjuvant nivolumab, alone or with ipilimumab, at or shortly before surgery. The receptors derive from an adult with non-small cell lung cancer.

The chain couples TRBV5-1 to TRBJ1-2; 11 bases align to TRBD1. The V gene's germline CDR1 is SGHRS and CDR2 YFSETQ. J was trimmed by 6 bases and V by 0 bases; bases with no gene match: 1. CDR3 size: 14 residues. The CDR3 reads CASSLVGQGDGYTF. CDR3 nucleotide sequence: TGCGCCAGCAGCTTGGTGGGACAGGGGGATGGCTACACCTTC.

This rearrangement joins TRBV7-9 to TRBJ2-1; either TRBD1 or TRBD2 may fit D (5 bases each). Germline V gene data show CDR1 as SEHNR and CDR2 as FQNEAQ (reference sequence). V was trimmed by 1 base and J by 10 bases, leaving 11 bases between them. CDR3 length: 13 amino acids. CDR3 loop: CASSLVRGVEQFF. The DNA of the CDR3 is TGTGCCAGCAGCTTAGTTCGAGGGGTAGAGCAGTTCTTC.

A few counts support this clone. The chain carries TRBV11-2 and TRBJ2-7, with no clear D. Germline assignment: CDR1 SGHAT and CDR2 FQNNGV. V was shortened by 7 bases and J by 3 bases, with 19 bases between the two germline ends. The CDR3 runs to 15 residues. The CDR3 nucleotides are TGTGCCAGCACTCCGTCCCCAGGCCCCTTCTACGAGCAGTACTTC. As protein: CASTPSPGPFYEQYF.

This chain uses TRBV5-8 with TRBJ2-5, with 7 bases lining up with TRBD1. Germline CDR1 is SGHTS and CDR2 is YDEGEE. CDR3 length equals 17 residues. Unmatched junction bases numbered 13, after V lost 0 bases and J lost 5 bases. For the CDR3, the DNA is TGTGCCAGCAGCTTGGGGTTCGGGACAGCCTCCTTGGAGACCCAGTACTTC. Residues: CASSLGFGTASLETQYF.

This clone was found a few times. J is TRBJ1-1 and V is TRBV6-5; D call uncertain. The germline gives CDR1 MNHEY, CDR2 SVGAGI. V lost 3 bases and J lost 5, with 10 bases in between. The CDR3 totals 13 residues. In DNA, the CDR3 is TGTGCCAGCAGTTATGGGGATTCGACTGAAGCTTTCTTT. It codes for CASSYGDSTEAFF.

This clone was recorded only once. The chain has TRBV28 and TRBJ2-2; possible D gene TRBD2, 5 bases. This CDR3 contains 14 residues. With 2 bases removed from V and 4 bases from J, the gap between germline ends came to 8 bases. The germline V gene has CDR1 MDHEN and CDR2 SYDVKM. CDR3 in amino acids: CASSLGLGTGELFF. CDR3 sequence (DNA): TGTGCCAGCAGTTTAGGACTTGGCACCGGGGAGCTGTTTTTT.